The rows below give T cell receptor beta chains drawn from one sample of a study of shared T cell receptors in the human thymus. Generated by immunoSEQ multiplex PCR, the TCRdb table keeps only in-frame clones and is missing some. The data show approximately 730,000 clones, 75% to 90% seen once. This same sample was also taken into another study, of human thymus T cells.

Sequencing was done on a sample of thymocytes. The receptors here all came from a girl less than two years old with a congenital heart defect. Both conserved end residues are part of each CDR3. The D gene is left open where the match is weak. Clone sizes are given selectively: once, few, many, or a class where the clone is expanded.

>TRBV7-6|14|-|-|TRBJ2-5
TGTGCCAGCAGCTTTAGACAGTACCAAGAGACCCAGTACTTC
CASSFRQYQETQYF
>TRBV13|17|-|TRBD1|TRBJ1-3
TGTGCCAGCAGCTTAAGAAAAGACAGGGAGGCTGGAAACACCATATATTTT
CASSLRKDREAGNTIYF
>TRBV27|16|-|-|TRBJ1-2
TGTGCCAGCAGTTTTTCCCCGCCGTCCCGGAACTATGGCTACACCTTC
CASSFSPPSRNYGYTF
>TRBV6-1|13|-|-|TRBJ1-5
TGTGCCAGCAGCGAGCCGGGACTTCCGCCCCAGCATTTT
CASSEPGLPPQHF
>TRBV7-8|14|-|-|TRBJ1-4
TGTGCCAGCAGTTTCCGGGACTTCAATGAAAAACTGTTTTTT
CASSFRDFNEKLFF
>TRBV15|16|-|-|TRBJ2-5
TGTGCCACCTCATCCACAAAGAGACAGAGCCAAGAGACCCAGTACTTC
CATSSTKRQSQETQYF
>TRBV30|13|-|-|TRBJ1-2
TGTGCCTGGAGTGGATGGCCACCGGGGGGCTACACCTTC
CAWSGWPPGGYTF
>TRBV4-1|17|-|TRBD1|TRBJ2-7
TGCGCCAGCAGCCAAGTTCTACTGGACAGGGGGCTGTACGAGCAGTACTTC
CASSQVLLDRGLYEQYF
>TRBV5-6|15|-|TRBD1|TRBJ1-4
TGTGCCAGCAGCTTACAGACAGGGGGTAATGAAAAACTGTTTTTT
CASSLQTGGNEKLFF
>TRBV7-8|13|-|-|TRBJ2-7
TGTGCCAGCACCCAGACTTTTACCTACGAGCAGTACTTC
CASTQTFTYEQYF
>TRBV29-1|15|-|TRBD2|TRBJ2-5
TGCAGCGCCGACCTGCTAGCGGGGTCCCAAGAGACCCAGTACTTC
CSADLLAGSQETQYF
>TRBV7-6|16|-|TRBD1|TRBJ1-1
TGTGCCAGCAGCTTACGGGGACAGGGGGGTCTCGGAGGAGCTTTCTTT
CASSLRGQGGLGGAFF
>TRBV6-5|15|-|-|TRBJ2-7
TGTGCCAGCAGTTACTCTCAGGGATCATCCTACGAGCAGTACTTC
CASSYSQGSSYEQYF
>TRBV5-6|12|-|-|TRBJ1-1
TGTGCCAGCAGCCGACGGACTAAAGGGGCTTTCTTT
CASSRRTKGAFF
>TRBV11-2|16|-|TRBD1|TRBJ1-2
TGTGCCAGCAGCTGCGGGACAGGGGGCGAAGTGTATGGCTACACCTTC
CASSCGTGGEVYGYTF
>TRBV7-6|20|once|-|TRBJ2-7
TGTGCCAGCAGCTTAGTCGATTCGGTTGAGGACAAACAACTCCCCTACGAGCAGTACTTC
CASSLVDSVEDKQLPYEQYF
>TRBV28|14|-|-|TRBJ2-2
TGTGCCAGCAGAATGAGATTTAACACCGGGGAGCTGTTTTTT
CASRMRFNTGELFF
>TRBV6-1|16|-|-|TRBJ1-5
TGTGCCAGCAGTGACGCGGGGAACCCACCGAGCGTGCCCCAGCATTTT
CASSDAGNPPSVPQHF
>TRBV9|15|few|-|TRBJ2-3
TGTGCCAGCAGTGGCGACTGGCCTGGCACAGATACGCAGTATTTT
CASSGDWPGTDTQYF
>TRBV29-1|15|-|-|TRBJ1-1
TGCAGCGTTGTTTGGGGCGTGGGCACAACTGGTGAAGCTTTCTTT
CSVVWGVGTTGEAFF
>TRBV9|16|-|-|TRBJ2-2
TGTGCCAGCAGCAACCGGGAGACCGCGGACACCGGGGAGCTGTTTTTT
CASSNRETADTGELFF
>TRBV28|17|-|TRBD1|TRBJ1-6
TGTGCCAGCAGTTTATTGTGTGCACAGGGGCAGGGTTCACCCCTCCACTTT
CASSLLCAQGQGSPLHF
>TRBV5-1|20|-|TRBD2|TRBJ2-1
TGCGCCAGCAGCTTGGTTGCTCGGGTGCGACTAGCGGGGGGCACGGATGAGCAGTTCTTC
CASSLVARVRLAGGTDEQFF
>TRBV19|15|-|TRBD2|TRBJ2-1
TGTGCCAGTAGTACTCCTAGCGGGGGGGCACGTGAGCAGTTCTTC
CASSTPSGGAREQFF
>TRBV4-1|17|-|TRBD1|TRBJ1-1
TGCGCCAGCAGCCCGGACAGGGTTTCATATGAGAACACTGAAGCTTTCTTT
CASSPDRVSYENTEAFF
>TRBV7-8|12|-|-|TRBJ1-1
TGTGCCAGCAGCTTAGCGGGAAGGGGAGCTTTCTTT
CASSLAGRGAFF
>TRBV5-6|16|few|-|TRBJ2-6
TGTGCCACCCACCCGCAGGGTTTGTCTGGGGCCAACGTCCTGACTTTC
CATHPQGLSGANVLTF